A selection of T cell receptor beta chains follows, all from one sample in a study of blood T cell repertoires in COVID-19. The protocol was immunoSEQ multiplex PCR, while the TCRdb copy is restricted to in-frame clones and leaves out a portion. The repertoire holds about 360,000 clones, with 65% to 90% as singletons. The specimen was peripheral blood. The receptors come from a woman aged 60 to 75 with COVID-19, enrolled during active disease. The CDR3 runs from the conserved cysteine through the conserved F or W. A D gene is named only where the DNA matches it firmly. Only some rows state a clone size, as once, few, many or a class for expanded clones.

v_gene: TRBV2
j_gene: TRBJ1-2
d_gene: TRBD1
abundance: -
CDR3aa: CASSEWQGARGYTF
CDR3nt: TGTGCCAGCAGTGAATGGCAGGGGGCGCGCGGCTACACCTTC

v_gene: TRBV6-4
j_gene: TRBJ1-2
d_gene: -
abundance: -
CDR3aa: CASRLDRRNLYGYTF
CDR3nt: TGTGCCAGCAGACTTGACAGACGTAACCTCTATGGCTACACCTTC

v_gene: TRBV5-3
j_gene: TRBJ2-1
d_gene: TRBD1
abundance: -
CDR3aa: CARRSGTGGYNEQFF
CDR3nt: TGTGCCAGAAGATCCGGGACAGGGGGCTACAATGAGCAGTTCTTC

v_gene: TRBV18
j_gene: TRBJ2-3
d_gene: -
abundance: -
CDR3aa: CASSPRSLMADTQYF
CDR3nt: TGTGCCAGCTCACCGAGGAGCCTGATGGCAGATACGCAGTATTTT

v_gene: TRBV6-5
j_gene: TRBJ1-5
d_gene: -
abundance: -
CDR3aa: CASSYSGITNQPQHF
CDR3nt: TGTGCCAGCAGTTATTCAGGGATTACGAATCAGCCCCAGCATTTT

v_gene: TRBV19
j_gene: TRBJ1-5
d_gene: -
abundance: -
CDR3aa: CASSMGQFPENQPQHF
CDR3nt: TGTGCCAGTAGTATGGGGCAATTTCCAGAAAATCAGCCCCAGCATTTT

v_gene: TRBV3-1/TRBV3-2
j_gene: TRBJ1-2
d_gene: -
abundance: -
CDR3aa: CASSRKGGLGYGYTF
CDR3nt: TGTGCCAGCAGCCGGAAAGGGGGATTGGGGTATGGCTACACCTTC

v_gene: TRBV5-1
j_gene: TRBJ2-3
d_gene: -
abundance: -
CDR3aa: CASSSSGDTQYF
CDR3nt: TGCGCCAGCAGCTCTTCAGGGGATACGCAGTATTTT

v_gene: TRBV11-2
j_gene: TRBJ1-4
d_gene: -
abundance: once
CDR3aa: CASSFGRATNEKLFF
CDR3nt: TGTGCCAGCAGCTTCGGCAGGGCGACTAATGAAAAACTGTTTTTT

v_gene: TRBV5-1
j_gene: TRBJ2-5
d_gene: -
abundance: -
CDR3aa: CASSRTLAGQETQYF
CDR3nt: TGCGCCAGCAGCCGGACGTTGGCGGGGCAAGAGACCCAGTACTTC

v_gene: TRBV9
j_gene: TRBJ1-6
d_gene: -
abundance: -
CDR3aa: CASSVRDKDSPLHF
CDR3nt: TGTGCCAGCAGCGTCCGGGACAAAGATTCACCCCTCCACTTT

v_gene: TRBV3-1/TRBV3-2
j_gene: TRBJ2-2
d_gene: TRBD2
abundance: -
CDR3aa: CASSPRGGTGELFF
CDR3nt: TGTGCCAGCAGCCCTCGGGGGGGCACCGGGGAGCTGTTTTTT

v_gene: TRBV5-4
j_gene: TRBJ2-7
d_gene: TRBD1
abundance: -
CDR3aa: CASSLVQGASEQYF
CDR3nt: TGTGCCAGCAGCTTGGTACAGGGGGCGTCAGAGCAGTACTTC

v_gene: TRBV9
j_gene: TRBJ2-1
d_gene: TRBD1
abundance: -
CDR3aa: CASSVGLQGNEQFF
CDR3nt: TGTGCCAGCAGCGTAGGCTTACAGGGGAATGAGCAGTTCTTC

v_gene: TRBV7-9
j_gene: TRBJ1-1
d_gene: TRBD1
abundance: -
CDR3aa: CASSFPGQGNVAFF
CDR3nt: TGTGCCAGCAGCTTCCCGGGACAGGGTAATGTAGCTTTCTTT

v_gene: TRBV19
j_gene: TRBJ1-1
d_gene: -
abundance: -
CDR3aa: CASTLGGVRTEAFF
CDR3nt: TGTGCCAGTACCCTCGGGGGGGTCCGGACTGAAGCTTTCTTT

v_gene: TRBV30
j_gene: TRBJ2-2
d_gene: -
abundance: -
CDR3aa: CAWSWDIGELFF
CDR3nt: TGTGCCTGGAGTTGGGACATCGGGGAGCTGTTTTTT

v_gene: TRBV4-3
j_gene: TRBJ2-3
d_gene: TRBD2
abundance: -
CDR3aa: CASSQDLAGGPTDTQYF
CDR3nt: TGCGCCAGCAGCCAAGATCTAGCGGGGGGGCCAACAGATACGCAGTATTTT

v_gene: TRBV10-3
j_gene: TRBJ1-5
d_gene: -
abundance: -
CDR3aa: CASEEGADWGNQPQHF
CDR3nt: TGTGCCAGTGAGGAAGGGGCCGACTGGGGCAATCAGCCCCAGCATTTT

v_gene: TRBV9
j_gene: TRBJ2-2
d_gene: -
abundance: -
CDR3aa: CASTPTSSTGELFF
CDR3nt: TGTGCCAGCACGCCTACTAGCAGCACCGGGGAGCTGTTTTTT

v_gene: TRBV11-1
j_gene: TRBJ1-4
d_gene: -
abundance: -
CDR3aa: CASSASQGSDEKLFF
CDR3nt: TGTGCCAGCAGCGCGTCACAGGGAAGCGATGAAAAACTGTTTTTT

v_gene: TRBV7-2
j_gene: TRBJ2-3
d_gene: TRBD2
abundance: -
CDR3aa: CASSLKSGAGTDTQYF
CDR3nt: TGTGCCAGCAGCCTAAAAAGCGGGGCGGGCACAGATACGCAGTATTTT

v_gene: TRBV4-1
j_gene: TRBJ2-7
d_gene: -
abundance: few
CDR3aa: CASSQEQGFHEQYF
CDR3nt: TGCGCCAGCAGCCAGGAACAGGGTTTCCACGAGCAGTACTTC

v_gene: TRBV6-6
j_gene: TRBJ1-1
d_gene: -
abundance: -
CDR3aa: CASIKGMNTEAFF
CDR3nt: TGTGCCAGCATTAAGGGGATGAACACTGAAGCTTTCTTT

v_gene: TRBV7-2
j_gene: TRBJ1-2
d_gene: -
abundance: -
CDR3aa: CASSLPTVTLGYTF
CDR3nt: TGTGCCAGCAGCTTACCTACAGTGACCCTTGGCTACACCTTC

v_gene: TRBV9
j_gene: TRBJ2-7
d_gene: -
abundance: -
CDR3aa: CASSVGSTGLGYEQYF
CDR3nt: TGTGCCAGCAGCGTAGGATCAACAGGGTTGGGCTACGAGCAGTACTTC

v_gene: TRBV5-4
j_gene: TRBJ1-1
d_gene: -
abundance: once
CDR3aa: CASSLGVGAEAFF
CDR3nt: TGTGCCAGCAGCTTAGGCGTAGGAGCCGAAGCTTTCTTT

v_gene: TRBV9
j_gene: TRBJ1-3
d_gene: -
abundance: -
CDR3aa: CASSAGHGTSGNTIYF
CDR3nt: TGTGCCAGCAGCGCGGGACACGGAACATCTGGAAACACCATATATTTT

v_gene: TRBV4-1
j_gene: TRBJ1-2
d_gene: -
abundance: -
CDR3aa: CASRDGRGSQNYGYTF
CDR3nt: TGCGCCAGCAGGGACGGTCGGGGGAGCCAAAACTATGGCTACACCTTC

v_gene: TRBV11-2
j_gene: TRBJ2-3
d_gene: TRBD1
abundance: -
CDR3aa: CASSPGTGLGFGTQYF
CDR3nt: TGTGCCAGCAGCCCGGGGACAGGGTTAGGATTCGGAACGCAGTATTTT

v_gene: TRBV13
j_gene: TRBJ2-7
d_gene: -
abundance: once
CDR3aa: CASSLLGRGTRSYEQYF
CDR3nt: TGTGCCAGCAGCTTACTAGGTAGGGGCACCCGCTCCTACGAGCAGTACTTC

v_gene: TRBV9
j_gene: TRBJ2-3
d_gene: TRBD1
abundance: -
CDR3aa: CASSPHGQGIGGDTQYF
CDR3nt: TGTGCCAGCAGCCCCCACGGACAGGGCATAGGGGGAGATACGCAGTATTTT

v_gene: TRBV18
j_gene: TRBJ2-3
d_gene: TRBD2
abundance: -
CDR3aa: CASSPGLLAGDPDTQYF
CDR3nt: TGTGCCAGCTCACCGGGCCTACTAGCGGGGGATCCAGATACGCAGTATTTT

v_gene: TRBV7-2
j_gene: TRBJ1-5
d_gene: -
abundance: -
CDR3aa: CASSFGGRGQPQHF
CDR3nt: TGTGCCAGCAGCTTCGGTGGTAGGGGTCAGCCCCAGCATTTT

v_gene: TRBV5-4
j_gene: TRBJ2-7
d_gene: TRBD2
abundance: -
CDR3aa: CASSPTGGGGAEEQYF
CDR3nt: TGTGCCAGCAGCCCCACCGGAGGCGGGGGGGCGGAGGAGCAGTACTTC

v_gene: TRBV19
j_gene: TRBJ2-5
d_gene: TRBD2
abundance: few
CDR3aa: CASSIEPSGGKETQYF
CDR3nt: TGTGCCAGTAGTATAGAACCTAGCGGGGGTAAAGAGACCCAGTACTTC

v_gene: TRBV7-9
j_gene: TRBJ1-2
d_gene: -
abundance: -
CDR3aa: CASTEGQGRAYGYTF
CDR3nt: TGTGCCAGCACGGAGGGCCAAGGTCGTGCCTATGGCTACACCTTC

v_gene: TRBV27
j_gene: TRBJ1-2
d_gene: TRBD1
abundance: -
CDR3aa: CASSSPYLTGDHGYTF
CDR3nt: TGTGCCAGCAGTTCACCCTACCTGACAGGGGATCATGGCTACACCTTC

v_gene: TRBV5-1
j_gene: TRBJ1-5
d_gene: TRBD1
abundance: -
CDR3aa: CASSPLGQGVGQPQHF
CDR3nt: TGCGCCAGCAGCCCCCTGGGACAGGGGGTAGGTCAGCCCCAGCATTTT

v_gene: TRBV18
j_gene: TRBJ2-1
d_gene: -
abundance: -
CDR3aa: CASSLSWGLSNEQFF
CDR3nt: TGTGCCAGCTCACTCTCCTGGGGACTCAGCAATGAGCAGTTCTTC